The T cell receptor beta chain under discussion was sequenced for a study of blood T cell repertoires in COVID-19. The junction had 7 bases not matched to a gene; V was cut back by 4 bases and J by 4 bases. The CDR3 has 15 amino acids. The germline V gene encodes CDR1 LGHNA and CDR2 YSLEER. TCRdb's copy holds only in-frame clones and misses some; the assay was immunoSEQ multiplex PCR. The repertoire has about 330,000 clones, approximately 87% of them found once; the top ten carry 4%. The chain uses TRBV4-3 and TRBJ1-5; 7 bases fit TRBD1. Sequences were obtained from peripheral blood. This sequence was found in a woman between 50 and 59 years old with active or convalescent COVID-19. The CDR3 sequence: CASSPGDSLNQPQHF. As DNA, the CDR3 is TGCGCCAGCAGCCCTGGGGACAGCCTGAATCAGCCCCAGCATTTT.